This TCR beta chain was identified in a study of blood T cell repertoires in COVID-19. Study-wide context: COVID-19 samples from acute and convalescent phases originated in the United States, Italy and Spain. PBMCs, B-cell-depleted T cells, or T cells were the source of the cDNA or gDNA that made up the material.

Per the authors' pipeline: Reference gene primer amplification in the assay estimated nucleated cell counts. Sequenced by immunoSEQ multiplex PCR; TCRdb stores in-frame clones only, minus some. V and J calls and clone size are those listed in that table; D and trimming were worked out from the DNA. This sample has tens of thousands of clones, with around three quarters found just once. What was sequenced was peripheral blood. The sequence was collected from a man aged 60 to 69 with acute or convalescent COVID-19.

The CDR3 nucleotides are TGCAGTGCTAGTATACAGGCTCCCTACGAGCAGTACTTC. Residues: CSASIQAPYEQYF. The chain employs TRBV20-1 and TRBJ2-7, with D maybe TRBD1 (5 bases). The CDR3 runs 13 residues. V lost 3 bases and J 2 bases, leaving 11 bases between the germline ends. The germline CDR1 and CDR2 sequences are DFQATT and SNEGSKA (reference sequence).